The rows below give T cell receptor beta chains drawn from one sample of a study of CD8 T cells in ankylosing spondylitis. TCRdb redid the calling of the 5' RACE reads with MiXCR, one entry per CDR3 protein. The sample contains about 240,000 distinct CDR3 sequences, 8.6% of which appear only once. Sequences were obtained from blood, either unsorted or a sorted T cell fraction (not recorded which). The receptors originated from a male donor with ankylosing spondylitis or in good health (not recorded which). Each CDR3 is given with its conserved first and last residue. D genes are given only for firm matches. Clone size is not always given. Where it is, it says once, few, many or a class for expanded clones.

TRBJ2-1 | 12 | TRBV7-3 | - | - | TGTGCCAGCAGCACAAGACCCGGGGAGCAGTTCTTC | CASSTRPGEQFF
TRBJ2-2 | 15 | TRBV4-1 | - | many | TGCGCCAGCAGCCTACGTGGAGAGAACACCGGGGAGCTGTTTTTT | CASSLRGENTGELFF
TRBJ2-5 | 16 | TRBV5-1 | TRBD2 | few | TGCGCCAGCAGCTTGCGACTAGCGGGGATATGGGAGACCCAGTACTTC | CASSLRLAGIWETQYF
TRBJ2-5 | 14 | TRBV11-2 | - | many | TGTGCCAGCAGCTTAGCGACACCCCAAGAGACCCAGTACTTC | CASSLATPQETQYF
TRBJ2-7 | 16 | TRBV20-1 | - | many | TGCAGTGCTAGAGATGATGGCGCTCGCGCAGCCTACGAGCAGTACTTC | CSARDDGARAAYEQYF
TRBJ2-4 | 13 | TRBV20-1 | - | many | TGCAGTGCTAGGGGGGACATTAGGAACATTCAGTACTTC | CSARGDIRNIQYF
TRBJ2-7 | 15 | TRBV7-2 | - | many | TGTGCCAGCAGCTTAGAGGGTCCAGCAGGCTACGAGCAGTACTTC | CASSLEGPAGYEQYF
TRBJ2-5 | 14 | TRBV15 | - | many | TGTGCCACCAGCAGAGAGGCTAGCATTGAGACCCAGTACTTC | CATSREASIETQYF
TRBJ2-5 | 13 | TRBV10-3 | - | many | TGTGCCATCAGTGGAAGACAGGAAGAGACCCAGTACTTC | CAISGRQEETQYF
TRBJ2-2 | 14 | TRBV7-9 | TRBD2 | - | TGTGCCAGCAGCTCGCGGGAGTTTACCGGGGAGCTGTTTTTT | CASSSREFTGELFF